The 15 T cell receptor beta chains below all came from one sample that was sequenced in a study of response to subunit inactivated influenza vaccine. TCRdb processed the RT-PCR reads anew with MiXCR; each CDR3 protein has one entry. Of hundreds of thousands of distinct CDR3 sequences listed, about 25% are singletons. The source was CD4+ T cells sorted from PBMCs, collected around 5 days after vaccination. The receptors shown here come from a man aged 50 to 59 who received an inactivated influenza vaccine.

This sequence joins TRBV29-1 and TRBJ2-7; D is possibly TRBD2 (6 bases). This CDR3 region has 14 residues. Trimming cost V 4 bases and J 1 base, with 14 bases left between them. The germline V gene encodes CDR1 SQVTM and CDR2 ANQGSEA. The CDR3 is CSVAGGGSSYEQYF. CDR3 in DNA: TGCAGCGTTGCCGGTGGAGGGTCATCCTACGAGCAGTACTTC.

In its sample, this clonotype was seen a few times. V gene TRBV20-1 combines with J gene TRBJ2-1; D gene uncertain. The CDR3 loop spans 13 amino acids. V lost 0 bases and J lost 1, with 4 bases in between. Germline V gives CDR1 DFQATT, CDR2 SNEGSKA (reference sequence). Written as DNA, the CDR3 is TGCAGTGCTAGAGATCTGTCCTACAATGAGCAGTTCTTC. Encoded protein: CSARDLSYNEQFF.

The J gene is TRBJ2-7, the V gene TRBV5-1, with 7 bases fitting TRBD1. The CDR3 contains 14 residues. Trimming removed 4 bases from V and 2 bases from J; junction bases left unmatched: 6. Germline V gives CDR1 SGHRS, CDR2 YFSETQ. CDR3 sequence reads: CASSNDRETYEQYF. In nucleotides, the CDR3 is TGCGCCAGCAGCAACGACAGGGAAACCTACGAGCAGTACTTC.

A few counts support this clonotype. The chain recombines TRBV4-3 with TRBJ1-2, with D unresolved. This CDR3 has 14 residues. V lost 1 base to trimming and J lost 4 bases, with 10 bases between them. Germline V gene sequence: CDR1 LGHNA, CDR2 YSLEER. The CDR3 sequence: CASSQVGTLYGYTF. For the CDR3, the DNA is TGCGCCAGCAGCCAAGTAGGAACGCTCTATGGCTACACCTTC.

This clonotype showed up just once. The CDR3 does not end in the conserved phenylalanine or tryptophan, so this is likely a read error. The genes are TRBV20-1 and TRBJ1-4; TRBD1 is a possible D gene (5 bases). CDR3 length equals 14 residues. Trimming cost V 0 bases and J 7 bases, with 12 bases left between them. Germline loops: CDR1 DFQATT, CDR2 SNEGSKA (reference sequence). This CDR3 is CSARDVQGGEKLFL. DNA for the CDR3: TGCAGTGCTAGAGACGTGCAGGGAGGTGAAAAACTGTTTCTT.

This clonotype was seen a few times. The rearrangement joins TRBV5-6 to TRBJ2-1, with no clear D. CDR3 length: 12 residues. CDR1 and CDR2 from the germline V gene are SGHDT and YYEEEE. V lost 0 bases, J lost 10 bases, and 8 bases lay in between. The CDR3 is CASSLGRLEQFF. CDR3 in DNA: TGTGCCAGCAGCTTGGGGCGGTTAGAGCAGTTCTTC.

The CDR3 bases are TGTGCCACCCTCCCGGACAGGGCAGGCGGGGAGCTGTTTTTT. Its protein product is CATLPDRAGGELFF. The V gene is TRBV10-3, the J gene TRBJ2-2; 8 bases line up with TRBD1. Trimming cost V 10 bases and J 7 bases; bases outside gene matches: 11. This CDR3 has 14 residues. Germline loops: CDR1 ENHRY, CDR2 SYGVKD.

This clonotype was seen more than once but under ten times. J is TRBJ2-5 and V is TRBV13, with 9 bases aligning to TRBD1. With V trimmed by 4 bases and J by 1 base, 4 bases remained unmatched. This CDR3 spans 15 amino acids. CDR1 PRHDT and CDR2 FYEKMQ come from the germline V gene (reference sequence). CDR3 in DNA: TGTGCCAGCAGCTCGGGACAGGGAGGCCAAGAGACCCAGTACTTC. As protein: CASSSGQGGQETQYF.

This chain joins TRBV9 and TRBJ2-1; 7 bases are shared with TRBD1. In germline, CDR1 is SGDLS, CDR2 YYNGEE. The ends lost 3 bases at V and 6 bases at J; junction bases unmatched: 6. The CDR3 is made up of 14 amino acids. CDR3 amino acids: CASSDRDSSNEQFF. The CDR3 DNA is TGTGCCAGCAGCGACCGGGACAGTTCCAATGAGCAGTTCTTC.

There are a few counts of this clonotype. The genes are TRBV25-1 and TRBJ2-1; 8 bases map to TRBD2. Unmatched junction bases numbered 5, after V lost 7 bases and J lost 3 bases. The V gene's germline CDR1 is MGHDK and CDR2 SYGVNS. The CDR3 loop spans 14 amino acids. CDR3 DNA: TGTGCCAGCACGGGTAGCGGGGTCTACAATGAGCAGTTCTTC. This codes for CASTGSGVYNEQFF.

This clonotype was seen more than once but under ten times. The chain links TRBV5-1 to TRBJ2-6, with D tentatively TRBD1 (5 bases). V lost 0 bases and J 0 bases, leaving 10 bases between the germline ends. Germline V gene sequence: CDR1 SGHRS, CDR2 YFSETQ. The length of the CDR3 is 17 residues. The CDR3 sequence is CASSLAEGDSGANVLTF. The CDR3 bases are TGCGCCAGCAGCTTGGCCGAAGGGGACTCTGGGGCCAACGTCCTGACTTTC.

The V gene is TRBV7-2, the J gene TRBJ2-3, with D maybe TRBD1 (5 bases). The germline V gene encodes CDR1 SGHTA and CDR2 FQGNSA. The germline V and J ends were trimmed by 6 bases and 5 bases, with 12 bases remaining between them. This CDR3 spans 13 amino acids. This CDR3 reads CASSTGPLDTQYF. The CDR3 nucleotides are TGTGCCAGCAGTACAGGACCGTTAGATACGCAGTATTTT. The full variable domain, completed using reference TRBV7-2 and TRBJ2-3, is GAGVSQSPSNKVTEKGKDVELRCDPISGHTALYWYRQSLGQGLEFLIYFQGNSAPDKSGLPSDRFSAERTGGSVSTLTIQRTQQEDSAVYLCASSTGPLDTQYFGPGTRLTVL.

In this sample, this clonotype turned up a few times. The chain has TRBV7-2 and TRBJ2-5; 9 positions match TRBD2. The J segment lost 3 bases and the V segment lost 6 bases, leaving 8 bases of the junction unmatched. Germline-derived CDR1 and CDR2 are SGHTA and FQGNSA. The CDR3 covers 15 residues. The CDR3 region is CASSFIAGGKETQYF. The DNA for the CDR3 is TGTGCCAGCAGTTTCATCGCGGGGGGGAAAGAGACCCAGTACTTC. Combining the CDR3 with reference TRBV7-2 and TRBJ2-5 gives the whole variable domain GAGVSQSPSNKVTEKGKDVELRCDPISGHTALYWYRQSLGQGLEFLIYFQGNSAPDKSGLPSDRFSAERTGGSVSTLTIQRTQQEDSAVYLCASSFIAGGKETQYFGPGTRLLVL.

This clonotype was counted a few times. This CDR3 reads CSAVQLAVYNEQFF. In DNA form, the CDR3 reads TGCAGTGCCGTGCAATTAGCGGTCTACAATGAGCAGTTCTTC. This rearrangement joins TRBV20-1 to TRBJ2-1; maybe TRBD2 (6 bases). V lost 6 bases to trimming and J lost 3 bases, with 15 bases between them. CDR3 size: 14 residues. CDR1 and CDR2 (germline): DFQATT, SNEGSKA (reference sequence).

The chain uses TRBV20-1 and TRBJ2-1, with unresolved D. The germline CDR1 and CDR2 sequences are DFQATT and SNEGSKA (reference sequence). The CDR3 is 13 amino acids. V was shortened by 0 bases and J by 2 bases, with 5 bases between the two germline ends. DNA for the CDR3: TGCAGTGCTAGAGACTCGGCCTACAATGAGCAGTTCTTC. Protein: CSARDSAYNEQFF.